This T cell receptor beta chain emerged from a study of T cell changes during pregnancy in multiple sclerosis. The repertoire was sequenced with immunoSEQ multiplex PCR; TCRdb's copy has only in-frame clones and lacks some. In the table there are tens of thousands of clones, 92% of which are singletons. Trimming removed 7 bases from V and 4 bases from J; junction bases left unmatched: 7. The CDR3 runs to 14 residues. Germline V gene sequence: CDR1 MDHEN, CDR2 SYDVKM. This receptor was identified in a female donor with multiple sclerosis, enrolled in a pregnancy study. Specimen: CD4+ T cells from peripheral blood mononuclear cells, collected in the second trimester of pregnancy. J is TRBJ2-1 and V is TRBV28, with 7 bases aligning to TRBD2. The CDR3 loop is CASIPMGGYNEQFF. The CDR3 nucleotides are TGTGCCAGCATTCCCATGGGGGGGTACAATGAGCAGTTCTTC.